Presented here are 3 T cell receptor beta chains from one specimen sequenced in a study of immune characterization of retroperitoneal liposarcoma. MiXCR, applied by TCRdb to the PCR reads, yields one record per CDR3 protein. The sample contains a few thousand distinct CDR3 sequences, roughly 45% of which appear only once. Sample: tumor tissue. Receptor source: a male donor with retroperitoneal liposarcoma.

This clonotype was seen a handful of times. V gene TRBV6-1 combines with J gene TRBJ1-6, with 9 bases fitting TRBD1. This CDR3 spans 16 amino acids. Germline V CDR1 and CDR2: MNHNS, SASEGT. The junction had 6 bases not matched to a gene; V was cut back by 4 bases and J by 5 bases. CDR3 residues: CASSAGRTGDNSPLHF. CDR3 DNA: TGTGCCAGCAGTGCTGGTAGGACAGGGGATAATTCACCCCTCCACTTT.

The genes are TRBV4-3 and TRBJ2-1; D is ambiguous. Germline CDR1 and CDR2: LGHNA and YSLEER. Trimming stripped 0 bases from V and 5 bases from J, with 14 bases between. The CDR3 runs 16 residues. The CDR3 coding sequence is TGCGCCAGCAGCCAAGATTGGCGTAGTTACAACAATGAGCAGTTCTTC. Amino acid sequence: CASSQDWRSYNNEQFF.

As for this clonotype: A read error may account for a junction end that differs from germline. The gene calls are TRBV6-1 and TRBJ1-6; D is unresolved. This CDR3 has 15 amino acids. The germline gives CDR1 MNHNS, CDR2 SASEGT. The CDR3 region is CASNAGSSYNSPLHF. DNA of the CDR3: TGTGCCAGCAATGCTGGGAGCTCCTATAATTCACCCCTCCACTTC.